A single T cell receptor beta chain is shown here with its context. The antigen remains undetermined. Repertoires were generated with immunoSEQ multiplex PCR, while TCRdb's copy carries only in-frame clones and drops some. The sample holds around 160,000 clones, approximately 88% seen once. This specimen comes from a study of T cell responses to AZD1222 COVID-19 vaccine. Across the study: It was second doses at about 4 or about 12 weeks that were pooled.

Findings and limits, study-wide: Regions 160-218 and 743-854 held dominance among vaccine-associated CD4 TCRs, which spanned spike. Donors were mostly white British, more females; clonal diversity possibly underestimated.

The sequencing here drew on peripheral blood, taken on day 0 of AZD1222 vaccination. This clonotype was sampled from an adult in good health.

In DNA form, the CDR3 reads TGTGCCAGCAGCTGGGATAGCGGCTCCTACAATGAGCAGTTCTTC. Its protein product is CASSWDSGSYNEQFF. J is TRBJ2-1 and V is TRBV5-4, with D maybe TRBD2 (6 bases). The CDR3 runs 15 residues. V shed 3 bases and J shed 0 bases, with 10 bases lying between them. CDR1 and CDR2 from the germline V gene are SGHNT and YYREEE (reference sequence). Using reference TRBV5-4 and TRBJ2-1 for the parts outside the CDR3, the full variable domain is ETGVTQSPTHLIKTRGQQVTLRCSSQSGHNTVSWYQQALGQGPQFIFQYYREEENGRGNFPPRFSGLQFPNYSSELNVNALELDDSALYLCASSWDSGSYNEQFFGPGTRLTVL.